The rows below give T cell receptor beta chains drawn from one sample of a study of neoadjuvant anti-PD-1 for oral cavity cancer. Produced via immunoSEQ multiplex PCR; TCRdb's table is partial and in-frame only. The table lists under 7,500 clones, around three fifths of them singletons. The starting material was tumor tissue, obtained after nivolumab (anti-PD-1) treatment. The receptors shown here come from a person between 40 and 80 years old with oral cavity squamous cell carcinoma. The CDR3 runs from the conserved cysteine through the conserved F or W. Clone size is shown for a subset of rows, as once, few, many or a class of expanded clone.

TRBV11-2,-,CASSPSFGSGNTIYF
TRBV27,-,CASSSIAGAPEQFF
TRBV30,-,CAWKRDRSSNQPQHF
TRBV2,few,CASSGWDRGRGIEEQFF
TRBV7-9,once,CASSTDRVIAYEQYF
TRBV19,-,CASSIGASGNTIYF
TRBV18,-,CASSSITGKGTEAFF
TRBV19,large,CASRSDQKGYTF
TRBV21-1,-,CASSRLAGDYNEQFF
TRBV7-8,few,CASPTSSGSLTGELFF
TRBV7-9,few,CASSPGQGPYNSPLHF